This T cell receptor beta chain is drawn from a study of monozygotic twins with inflammatory bowel disease. Study-level findings and limits: No distinction between different T cell subtypes was possible. Heterogeneous immunosuppressive treatment regimens may have introduced variability into patient repertoires. Sharing of clonotypes with others was lower in IBD patients than in healthy twins, and this was especially so with disease activity.

Using the 5' RACE reads, TCRdb records one entry per CDR3 protein without DNA. With 85,000 to 110,000 distinct CDR3 sequences in the sample, the ten largest clones hold approximately 1.8%. Concerning this clonotype: The antigen remains undetermined.

Germline V lookup: CDR1 SGHVS, CDR2 FQNEAQ. The CDR3 is 12 residues long. Material for sequencing was blood. The chain couples TRBV7-8 to TRBJ1-4; TCRdb's D gene call, TRBD1, goes unchecked for lack of DNA. The source of this sequence is a human donor with ulcerative colitis or Crohn's disease, or a healthy co-twin of an affected twin (not recorded which). The CDR3 here is CASSARSRDIFF.